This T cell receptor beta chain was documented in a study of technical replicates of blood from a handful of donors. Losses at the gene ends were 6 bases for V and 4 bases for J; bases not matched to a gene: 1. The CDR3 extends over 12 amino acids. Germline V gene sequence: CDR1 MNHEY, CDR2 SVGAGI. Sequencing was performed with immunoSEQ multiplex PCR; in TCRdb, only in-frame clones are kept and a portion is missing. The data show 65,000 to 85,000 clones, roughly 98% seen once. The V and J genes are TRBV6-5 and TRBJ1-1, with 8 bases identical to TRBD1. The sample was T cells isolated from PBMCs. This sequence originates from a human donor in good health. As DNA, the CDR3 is TGTGCCAGCAGACAGGGGGGCACTGAAGCTTTCTTT. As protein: CASRQGGTEAFF.